The 23 T cell receptor beta chains listed next were all sequenced from one sample in a study of identical twins. One entry per CDR3 protein results from TCRdb running MiXCR on the 5' RACE reads. The table includes roughly 720,000 distinct CDR3 sequences, around a sixth detected once. This same sample was also taken into another study, of T cells expressing NK-cell markers.

Material for sequencing was PBMCs. These receptors all come from a woman between 18 and 29 years old in good health.

The chain employs TRBV12-3 or TRBV12-4 and TRBJ2-5, with 8 bases matching TRBD2. The CDR3 runs 15 residues. V was pared by 5 bases and J by 0 bases, with 5 bases of the junction left unmatched. The DNA for the CDR3 is TGTGCCAGCAGTCCCACTAGCGGAAACCAAGAGACCCAGTACTTC. Residues: CASSPTSGNQETQYF.

Turning to this clonotype: A much larger clone differs from this one at a single base, so this may be a read error. This chain connects TRBV5-5 to TRBJ2-1; tentatively, D is TRBD2 (6 bases). V was clipped by 4 bases and J by 4 bases, with 18 bases between them. CDR3 length: 16 residues. Germline-derived CDR1 and CDR2 are SGHKS and YYEKEE (reference sequence). Here the CDR3 reads CASSPGADRGYNEQFF. The DNA of the CDR3 is TGTGCCAGCAGCCCCGGGGCAGACCGGGGGTACAATGAGCAGTTCTTC.

The sample holds a few counts of this clonotype. The chain carries TRBV29-1 and TRBJ2-7; D might be TRBD1 or TRBD2, each matching 5 bases. V dropped 7 bases and J dropped 3 bases, with 16 bases sitting between them. Germline V CDR1 and CDR2: SQVTM, ANQGSEA. This CDR3 is 13 amino acids long. Here the CDR3 reads CSAGTGDLYEQYF. As DNA, the CDR3 is TGCAGCGCTGGGACCGGGGATCTCTACGAGCAGTACTTC.

This clonotype was observed a handful of times. The chain carries TRBV27 and TRBJ2-3, with a tentative D call TRBD1 (6 bases). The CDR3 extends over 13 amino acids. The germline CDR1 and CDR2 sequences are MNHEY and SMNVEV (reference sequence). V shed 3 bases and J shed 5 bases, with 9 bases lying between them. Written as DNA, the CDR3 is TGTGCCAGCAGTTTCTCAGGGGTAGATACGCAGTATTTT. The encoded protein is CASSFSGVDTQYF.

This rearrangement joins TRBV6-2 or TRBV6-3 to TRBJ1-1; D gene unclear. This CDR3 has 12 amino acids. The V and J ends lost 7 bases and 3 bases respectively, with 9 bases between them. CDR1 and CDR2 (germline): MNHEY, SVGEGT. The CDR3 region is CASKGGYTEAFF. The CDR3 DNA reads TGTGCCAGCAAGGGAGGGTACACTGAAGCTTTCTTT.

The chain carries TRBV2 and TRBJ2-1; 8 nucleotides align to TRBD2. Germline loops: CDR1 SNHLY, CDR2 FYNNEI. CDR3 size: 15 residues. V shed 5 bases and J 10 bases; nucleotides not matched to a gene: 13. The CDR3 bases are TGTGCCAGCAGTAGGACTAGCCGGGGGTTGCTAGAGCAGTTCTTC. The encoded protein is CASSRTSRGLLEQFF. The entire variable domain, with the rest obtained from reference TRBV2 and TRBJ2-1, is as follows: EPEVTQTPSHQVTQMGQEVILRCVPISNHLYFYWYRQILGQKVEFLVSFYNNEISEKSEIFDDQFSVERPDGSNFTLKIRSTKLEDSAMYFCASSRTSRGLLEQFFGPGTRLTVL.

V usage is TRBV27 and J usage is TRBJ2-3; D is perhaps TRBD2 (6 bases). V gave up 6 bases and J gave up 6 bases, with 16 bases separating them. Germline CDR1 reads MNHEY; CDR2 reads SMNVEV (reference sequence). This CDR3 spans 14 amino acids. CDR3 sequence (DNA): TGTGCCAGCAGCTACGGGACTCTCAGGGATACGCAGTATTTT. Its protein is CASSYGTLRDTQYF.

For the CDR3, the DNA is TGCAGTGGGGGGGGCGCGGATCCCAATCAGCCCCAGCATTTT. Its protein product is CSGGGADPNQPQHF. The chain recombines TRBV20-1 with TRBJ1-5; D perhaps matches TRBD1 (6 bases). The CDR3 covers 14 residues. Germline CDR1 is DFQATT and CDR2 is SNEGSKA (reference sequence). V was cut by 7 bases and J by 3 bases, with 16 bases left in between.

The rearrangement links TRBV7-2 to TRBJ2-1, with 8 positions matching TRBD2. The CDR3 is 16 residues long. Per germline, CDR1 SGHTA and CDR2 FQGNSA. V lost 3 bases and J lost 4; bases outside the gene matches: 8. CDR3 region: CASSFTGGIDYNEQFF. The CDR3 nucleotides are TGTGCCAGCAGCTTTACGGGAGGGATAGATTACAATGAGCAGTTCTTC.

The V gene is TRBV6-5, the J gene TRBJ1-1; D remains unclear. Trimming removed 4 bases at V and 6 bases at J, with 12 bases between. The CDR3 has 13 amino acids. CDR1 MNHEY and CDR2 SVGAGI come from the germline V gene. The CDR3 region is CASSFTQWSEAFF. CDR3 in DNA: TGTGCCAGCAGTTTCACCCAATGGTCTGAAGCTTTCTTT.

This clonotype appeared a few times. The chain couples TRBV20-1 to TRBJ2-1; tentative D call: TRBD2 (7 bases). Trimming removed 0 bases at V and 8 bases at J, with 17 bases between. The CDR3 covers 15 residues. In germline, CDR1 is DFQATT, CDR2 SNEGSKA (reference sequence). The CDR3 loop reads CSARDRGAGLDEQFF. The CDR3 bases are TGCAGTGCTAGAGATCGGGGGGCGGGGCTGGATGAGCAGTTCTTC.

The chain employs TRBV29-1 and TRBJ1-2; D gene uncertain. The CDR3 extends over 11 amino acids. V lost 4 bases and J 7 bases, leaving 10 bases between the germline ends. Germline V CDR1 and CDR2: SQVTM, ANQGSEA. This CDR3 is CSVVVGSGYTF. In DNA form, the CDR3 reads TGCAGCGTTGTGGTAGGGTCTGGCTACACCTTC.

This clonotype showed up just a few times. The CDR3 bases are TGTGCCAGCAGCCAAGAGCGGGGGACCTCCTACAATGAGCAGTTCTTC. Its protein product is CASSQERGTSYNEQFF. The V and J genes are TRBV3-1 and TRBJ2-1, with 7 bases lining up with TRBD2. Germline V CDR1 and CDR2: LGHDT, YNNKEL (reference sequence). J was trimmed by 0 bases and V by 0 bases; bases with no gene match: 2. The CDR3 loop spans 16 amino acids.

In this sample, this clonotype turned up a few times. The rearrangement uses TRBV20-1 and TRBJ2-5, with a tentative D call TRBD1 (5 bases). This CDR3 has 19 residues. The V gene's germline CDR1 is DFQATT and CDR2 SNEGSKA (reference sequence). The V end was cut by 6 bases, the J end by 0 bases, with 29 bases between. The DNA for the CDR3 is TGCAGTGCCTCCGGACACCCCGGGCAACCTAAAACCTACCAAGAGACCCAGTACTTC. It is translated as CSASGHPGQPKTYQETQYF.

The V and J genes are TRBV25-1 and TRBJ2-3; 11 nucleotides line up with TRBD2. In germline, CDR1 is MGHDK, CDR2 SYGVNS. The CDR3 extends over 13 amino acids. V lost 7 bases to trimming and J lost 6 bases; unmatched junction nucleotides: 3. DNA of the CDR3: TGTGCCAGCAAACTAGCGGGAGTTGATACGCAGTATTTT. This sequence encodes CASKLAGVDTQYF.

The V gene is TRBV7-6, the J gene TRBJ2-2, with unresolved D. The ends were cut back, 6 bases at V and 2 bases at J, with 10 bases in the middle. The CDR3 length is 14 residues. CDR1 is SGHVS and CDR2 is FNYEAQ in the germline V gene. DNA of the CDR3: TGTGCCAGCAGGCCCGGAGTTAACACCGGGGAGCTGTTTTTT. It specifies CASRPGVNTGELFF.

V and J are TRBV12-3 or TRBV12-4 and TRBJ2-3; maybe TRBD2 (6 bases). V lost 4 bases and J 4 bases, leaving 12 bases between the germline ends. The CDR3 is 14 amino acids. In DNA form, the CDR3 reads TGTGCCAGCAGTTCTTCCGGGACTGCAGATACGCAGTATTTT. This codes for CASSSSGTADTQYF.

This clonotype has at least ten counts. The chain uses TRBV7-3 and TRBJ1-1; 7 nucleotides match TRBD1. V was clipped by 6 bases and J by 0 bases; unmatched bases: 4. CDR1 is SGHTA and CDR2 is FQGTGA in the germline V gene. CDR3 length: 14 amino acids. CDR3 nucleotide sequence: TGTGCCAGCAGGAGAGGGGGCATGAACACTGAAGCTTTCTTT. This codes for CASRRGGMNTEAFF.

This clonotype was seen a few times. The chain is built from TRBV20-1 and TRBJ2-1; 9 bases line up with TRBD2. V lost 3 bases, J lost 9 bases, and 12 bases stayed unmatched. The CDR3 has 15 amino acids. Germline assignment: CDR1 DFQATT and CDR2 SNEGSKA (reference sequence). This chain's CDR3 is CSARSPAGGRVEQFF. CDR3 DNA sequence: TGCAGTGCTAGGAGTCCAGCGGGGGGCCGGGTTGAGCAGTTCTTC.

This clonotype was picked up a small number of times. The rearrangement joins TRBV5-6 to TRBJ2-3; maybe TRBD1 (6 bases). CDR3 length: 16 residues. V was clipped by 2 bases and J by 2 bases, with 15 bases between them. Germline CDR1 is SGHDT and CDR2 is YYEEEE. The chain's CDR3 is CASSFPQGGPTDTQYF. The CDR3 region has the DNA TGTGCCAGCAGCTTCCCACAAGGGGGTCCCACAGATACGCAGTATTTT.

This clonotype showed up just a few times. The genes are TRBV12-3 or TRBV12-4 and TRBJ1-2; the D is unclear. The V and J ends lost 5 bases and 0 bases respectively, with 7 bases between them. The CDR3 spans 13 residues. CDR3 sequence: CASSNRANYGYTF. As DNA, the CDR3 is TGTGCCAGCAGTAATAGGGCTAACTATGGCTACACCTTC.

There are many counts of this clonotype. This chain joins TRBV20-1 and TRBJ2-7, with D unclear. CDR1 and CDR2 from the germline V gene are DFQATT and SNEGSKA (reference sequence). CDR3 length: 13 amino acids. Trimming removed 1 base from V and 1 base from J, with 8 bases in between. The CDR3 DNA is TGCAGTGCTAGAGCTATGGGTTCCTACGAGCAGTACTTC. This codes for CSARAMGSYEQYF.

This clonotype was picked up a small number of times. The rearrangement uses TRBV5-6 and TRBJ2-5; D gene uncertain. The V end lost 1 base, the J end lost 2 bases, and 9 bases lay between the germline ends. Germline values: CDR1 SGHDT, CDR2 YYEEEE. The CDR3 has 14 residues. CDR3 DNA sequence: TGTGCCAGCAGCTTGTACAGCTTACAAGAGACCCAGTACTTC. This sequence encodes CASSLYSLQETQYF.